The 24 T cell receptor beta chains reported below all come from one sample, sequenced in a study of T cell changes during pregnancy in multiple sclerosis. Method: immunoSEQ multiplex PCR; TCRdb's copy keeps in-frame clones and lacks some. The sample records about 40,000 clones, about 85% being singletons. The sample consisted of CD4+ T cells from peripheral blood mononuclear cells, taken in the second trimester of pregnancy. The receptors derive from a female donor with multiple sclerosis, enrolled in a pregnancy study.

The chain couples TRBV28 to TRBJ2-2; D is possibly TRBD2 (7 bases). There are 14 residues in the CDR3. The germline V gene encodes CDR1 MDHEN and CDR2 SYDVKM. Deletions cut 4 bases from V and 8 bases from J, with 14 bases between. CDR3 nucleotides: TGTGCCAGCAGTTGGGGGGGCATCGGAGGGGAGCTGTTTTTT. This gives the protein CASSWGGIGGELFF.

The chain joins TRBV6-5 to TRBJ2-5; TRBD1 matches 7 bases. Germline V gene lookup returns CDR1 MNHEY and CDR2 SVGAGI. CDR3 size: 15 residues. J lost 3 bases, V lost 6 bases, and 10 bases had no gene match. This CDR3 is CASSHDGQAKETQYF. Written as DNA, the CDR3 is TGTGCCAGCAGCCACGACGGACAGGCGAAAGAGACCCAGTACTTC.

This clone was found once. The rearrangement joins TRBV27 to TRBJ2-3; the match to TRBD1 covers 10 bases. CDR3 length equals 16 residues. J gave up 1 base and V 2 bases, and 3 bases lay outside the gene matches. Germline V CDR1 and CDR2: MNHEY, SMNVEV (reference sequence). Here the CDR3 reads CASSLDRGLRTDTQYF. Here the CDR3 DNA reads TGTGCCAGCAGTTTAGACAGGGGGCTACGCACAGATACGCAGTATTTT.

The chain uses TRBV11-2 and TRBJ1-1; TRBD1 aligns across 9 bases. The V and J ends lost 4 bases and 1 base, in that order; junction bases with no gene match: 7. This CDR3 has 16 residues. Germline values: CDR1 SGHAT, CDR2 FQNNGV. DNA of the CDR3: TGTGCCAGCAGCTCCTACAGGGGGCTGAGGAACACTGAAGCTTTCTTT. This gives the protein CASSSYRGLRNTEAFF.

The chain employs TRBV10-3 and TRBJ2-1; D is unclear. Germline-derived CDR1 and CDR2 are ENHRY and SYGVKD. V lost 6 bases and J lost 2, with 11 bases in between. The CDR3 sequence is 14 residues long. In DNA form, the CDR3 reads TGTGCCATCAGCAAAGCGTTCACCTACAATGAGCAGTTCTTC. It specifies CAISKAFTYNEQFF.

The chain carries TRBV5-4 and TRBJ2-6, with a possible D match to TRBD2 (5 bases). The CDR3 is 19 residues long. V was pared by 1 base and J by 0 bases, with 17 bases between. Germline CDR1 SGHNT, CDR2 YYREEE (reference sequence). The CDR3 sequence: CASSLSGRVSLSGANVLTF. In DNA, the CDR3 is TGTGCCAGCAGCTTGAGCGGCCGGGTCTCACTCTCTGGGGCCAACGTCCTGACTTTC.

CDR3 DNA: TGTGCCTGGAGCGACGTTGTTCCCGGGACAGGGGCAGAGACCCAGTACTTC. Translated: CAWSDVVPGTGAETQYF. The chain joins TRBV30 to TRBJ2-5; 10 positions agree with TRBD1. Germline values: CDR1 GTSNPN, CDR2 SVGIG (reference sequence). V was pared by 3 bases and J by 4 bases, with 14 bases of the junction left unmatched. The CDR3 loop spans 17 amino acids.

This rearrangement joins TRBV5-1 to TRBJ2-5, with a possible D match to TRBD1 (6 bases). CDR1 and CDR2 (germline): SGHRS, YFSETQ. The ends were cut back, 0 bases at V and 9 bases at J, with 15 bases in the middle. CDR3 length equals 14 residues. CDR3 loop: CASSLDPRGRAQYF. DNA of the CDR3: TGCGCCAGCAGCTTGGACCCCAGGGGTAGGGCCCAGTACTTC.

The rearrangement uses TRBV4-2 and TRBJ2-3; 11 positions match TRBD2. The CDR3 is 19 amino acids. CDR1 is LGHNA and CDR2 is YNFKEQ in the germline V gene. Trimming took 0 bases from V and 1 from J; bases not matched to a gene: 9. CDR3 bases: TGTGCCAGCAGCCAAGAATGGGCTAGCGGGAGGACGCGCACAGATACGCAGTATTTT. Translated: CASSQEWASGRTRTDTQYF.

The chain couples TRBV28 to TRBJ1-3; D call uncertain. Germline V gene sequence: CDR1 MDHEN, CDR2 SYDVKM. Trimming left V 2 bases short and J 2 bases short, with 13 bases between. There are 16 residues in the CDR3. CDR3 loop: CASSLTLSSTGNTIYF. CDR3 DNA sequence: TGTGCCAGCAGTTTAACCCTCTCCAGTACTGGAAACACCATATATTTT.

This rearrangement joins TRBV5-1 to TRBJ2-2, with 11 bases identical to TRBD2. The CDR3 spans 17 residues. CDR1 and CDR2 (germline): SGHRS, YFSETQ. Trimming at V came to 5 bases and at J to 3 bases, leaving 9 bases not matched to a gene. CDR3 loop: CASSARLAGYYTGELFF. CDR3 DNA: TGCGCCAGCAGTGCTCGACTAGCGGGATATTACACCGGGGAGCTGTTTTTT.

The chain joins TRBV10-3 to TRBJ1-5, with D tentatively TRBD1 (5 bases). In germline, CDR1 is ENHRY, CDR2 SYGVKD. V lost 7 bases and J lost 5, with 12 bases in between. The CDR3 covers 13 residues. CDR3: CAINGREDQPQHF. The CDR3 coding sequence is TGTGCCATCAATGGCAGGGAGGATCAGCCCCAGCATTTT.

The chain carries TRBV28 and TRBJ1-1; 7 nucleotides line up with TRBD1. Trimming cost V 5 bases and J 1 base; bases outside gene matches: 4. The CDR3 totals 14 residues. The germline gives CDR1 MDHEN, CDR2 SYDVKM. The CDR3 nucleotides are TGTGCCAGCAGTCGGACAGGCGGGAACACTGAAGCTTTCTTT. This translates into CASSRTGGNTEAFF.

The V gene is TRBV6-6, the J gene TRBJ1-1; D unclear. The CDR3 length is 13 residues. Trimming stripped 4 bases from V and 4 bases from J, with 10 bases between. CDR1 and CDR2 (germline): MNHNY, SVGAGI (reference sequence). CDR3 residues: CASSFPAGTEAFF. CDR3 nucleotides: TGTGCCAGCAGTTTTCCGGCGGGCACTGAAGCTTTCTTT.

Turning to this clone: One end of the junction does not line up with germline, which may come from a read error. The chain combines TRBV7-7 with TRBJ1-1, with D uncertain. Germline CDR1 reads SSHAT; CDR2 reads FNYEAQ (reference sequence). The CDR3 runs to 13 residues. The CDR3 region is CASSLVAGTEAFF. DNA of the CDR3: TGTGCTAGCAGCTTAGTAGCTGGGACTGAAGCTTTCTTT.

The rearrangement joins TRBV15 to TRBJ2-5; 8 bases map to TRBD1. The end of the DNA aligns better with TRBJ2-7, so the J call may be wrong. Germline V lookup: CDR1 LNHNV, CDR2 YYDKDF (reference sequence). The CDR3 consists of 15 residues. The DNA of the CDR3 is TGTGCCACAAGTATAATCGGACAGGGCTCCTACGAGCAGTACTTC. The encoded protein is CATSIIGQGSYEQYF.

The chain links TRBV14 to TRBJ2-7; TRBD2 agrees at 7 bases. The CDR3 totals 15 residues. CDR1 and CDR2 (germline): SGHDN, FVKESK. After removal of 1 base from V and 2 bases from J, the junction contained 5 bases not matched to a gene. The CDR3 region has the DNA TGTGCCAGCAGCCAAGTAGGCCTAGCGGCCTACGAGCAGTACTTC. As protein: CASSQVGLAAYEQYF.

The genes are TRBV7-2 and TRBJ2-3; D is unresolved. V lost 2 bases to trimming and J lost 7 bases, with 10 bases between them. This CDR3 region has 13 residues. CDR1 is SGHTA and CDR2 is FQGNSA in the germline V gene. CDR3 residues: CASSLFGSHTQYF. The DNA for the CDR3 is TGTGCCAGCAGCTTATTCGGTTCACATACGCAGTATTTT.

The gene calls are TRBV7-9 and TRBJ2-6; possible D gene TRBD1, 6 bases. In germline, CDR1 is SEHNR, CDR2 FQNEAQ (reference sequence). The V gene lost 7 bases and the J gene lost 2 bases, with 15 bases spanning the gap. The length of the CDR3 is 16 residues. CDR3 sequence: CASTITGKAGANVLTF. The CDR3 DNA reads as TGTGCCAGCACCATTACAGGGAAAGCTGGGGCCAACGTCCTGACTTTC.

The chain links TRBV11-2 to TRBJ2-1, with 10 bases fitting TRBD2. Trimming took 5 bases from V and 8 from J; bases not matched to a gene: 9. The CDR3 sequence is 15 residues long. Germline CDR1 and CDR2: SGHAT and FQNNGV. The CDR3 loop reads CASSEGLAGGDEQFF. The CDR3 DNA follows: TGTGCCAGCAGCGAGGGGTTAGCGGGAGGAGATGAGCAGTTCTTC.

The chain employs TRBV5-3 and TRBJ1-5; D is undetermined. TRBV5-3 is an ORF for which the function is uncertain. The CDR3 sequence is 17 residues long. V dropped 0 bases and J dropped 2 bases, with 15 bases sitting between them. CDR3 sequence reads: CARSLEVNCGGNQPQHF. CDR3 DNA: TGTGCCAGAAGCTTGGAGGTAAACTGCGGGGGCAATCAGCCCCAGCATTTT.

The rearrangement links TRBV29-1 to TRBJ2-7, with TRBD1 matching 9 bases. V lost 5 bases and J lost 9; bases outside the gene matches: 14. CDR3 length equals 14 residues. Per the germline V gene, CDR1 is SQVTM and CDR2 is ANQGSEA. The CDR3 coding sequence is TGCAGCGTTTACGGGGGGACAGGGAGAGTGGTGCAGTACTTC. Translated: CSVYGGTGRVVQYF.

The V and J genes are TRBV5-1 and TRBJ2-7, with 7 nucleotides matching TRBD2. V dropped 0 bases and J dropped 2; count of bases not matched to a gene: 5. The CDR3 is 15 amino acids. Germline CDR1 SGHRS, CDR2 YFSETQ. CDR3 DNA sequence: TGCGCCAGCAGCTTGGGGGCGGGAGTAACCTACGAGCAGTACTTC. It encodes CASSLGAGVTYEQYF.

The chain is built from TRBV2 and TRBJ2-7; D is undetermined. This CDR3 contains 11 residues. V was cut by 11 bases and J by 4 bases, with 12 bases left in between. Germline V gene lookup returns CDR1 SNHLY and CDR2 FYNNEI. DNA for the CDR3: TGTGCCTCCGACATTGAATACGAGCAGTACTTC. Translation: CASDIEYEQYF.